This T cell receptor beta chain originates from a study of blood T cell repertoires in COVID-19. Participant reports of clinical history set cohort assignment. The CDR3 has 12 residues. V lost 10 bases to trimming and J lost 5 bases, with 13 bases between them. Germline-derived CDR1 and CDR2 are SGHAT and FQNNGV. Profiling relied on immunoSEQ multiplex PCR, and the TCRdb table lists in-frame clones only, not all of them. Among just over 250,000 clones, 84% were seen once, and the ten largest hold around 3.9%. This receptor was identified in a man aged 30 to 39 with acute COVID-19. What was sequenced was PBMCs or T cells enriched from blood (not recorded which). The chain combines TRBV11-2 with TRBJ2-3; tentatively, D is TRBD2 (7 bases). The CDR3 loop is CATKGGLDTQYF. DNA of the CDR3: TGTGCCACAAAGGGGGGGTTAGATACGCAGTATTTT.